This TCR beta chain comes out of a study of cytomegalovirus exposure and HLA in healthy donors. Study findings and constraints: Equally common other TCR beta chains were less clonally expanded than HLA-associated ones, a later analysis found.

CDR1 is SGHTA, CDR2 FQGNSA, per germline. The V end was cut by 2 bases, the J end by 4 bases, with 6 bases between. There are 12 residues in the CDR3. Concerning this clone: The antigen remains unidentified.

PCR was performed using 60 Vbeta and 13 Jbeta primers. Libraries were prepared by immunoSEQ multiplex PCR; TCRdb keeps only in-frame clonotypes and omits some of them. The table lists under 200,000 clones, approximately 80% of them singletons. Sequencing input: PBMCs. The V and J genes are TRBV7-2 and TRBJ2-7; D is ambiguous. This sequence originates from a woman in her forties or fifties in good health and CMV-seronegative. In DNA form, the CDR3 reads TGTGCCAGCAGCTTACCTCTGTACGAGCAGTACTTC. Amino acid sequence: CASSLPLYEQYF.